These 14 T cell receptor beta chains share one sample of origin, sequenced in a study of blood T cell repertoires in COVID-19. Only in-frame clones appear in the TCRdb table, and some are missing; sequencing was by immunoSEQ multiplex PCR. Among around 280,000 clones listed, 85% were seen once. Sequencing was performed on peripheral blood. These TCRs come from a woman aged 45-59 years with active or convalescent COVID-19.

J is TRBJ2-7 and V is TRBV7-9, with a weak D call TRBD1 (5 bases). V was cut by 0 bases and J by 1 base, with 10 bases left in between. The CDR3 consists of 15 residues. Germline CDR1 SEHNR, CDR2 FQNEAQ (reference sequence). CDR3 nucleotides: TGTGCCAGCAGCTTAGCTCAGGGCAGATCCTACGAGCAGTACTTC. Translating it yields CASSLAQGRSYEQYF.

V and J are TRBV5-8 and TRBJ2-7; D is possibly TRBD2 (5 bases). Germline V gives CDR1 SGHTS, CDR2 YDEGEE. The V and J ends lost 4 bases and 4 bases respectively, with 15 bases between them. The CDR3 runs to 14 residues. The CDR3 sequence: CASSPPGSGYEQYF. Here the CDR3 DNA reads TGTGCCAGCAGCCCCCCGGGGAGTGGGTACGAGCAGTACTTC. Together with reference TRBV5-8 and TRBJ2-7, the CDR3 gives the full variable domain: EAGVTQSPTHLIKTRGQQATLRCSPISGHTSVYWYQQALGLGLQFLLWYDEGEERNRGNFPPRFSGRQFPNYSSELNVNALELEDSALYLCASSPPGSGYEQYFGPGTRLTVT.

This CDR3 is CASSGRGPDNQPQHF. The CDR3 coding sequence is TGTGCCAGCAGTGGCCGAGGGCCAGACAATCAGCCCCAGCATTTT. The chain links TRBV25-1 to TRBJ1-5; D not resolved. V lost 4 bases, J lost 3 bases, and 13 bases lay in between. Germline CDR1 MGHDK, CDR2 SYGVNS. CDR3 length equals 15 residues.

The chain uses TRBV9 and TRBJ2-4; D might be TRBD2 (6 bases). The ends were cut back, 3 bases at V and 9 bases at J, with 13 bases in the middle. Germline CDR1 reads SGDLS; CDR2 reads YYNGEE. This CDR3 spans 13 amino acids. The CDR3 region is CASSGTFGGIQYF. DNA of the CDR3: TGTGCCAGCAGCGGAACCTTCGGGGGCATTCAGTACTTC.

The chain uses TRBV10-3 and TRBJ1-5; D remains unclear. CDR1 and CDR2 from the germline V gene are ENHRY and SYGVKD. The CDR3 is 13 residues long. V dropped 9 bases and J dropped 0 bases, with 9 bases sitting between them. The CDR3 reads CAITQNSNQPQHF. Here the CDR3 DNA reads TGTGCCATAACACAAAATAGCAATCAGCCCCAGCATTTT.

With respect to this clone: Since a much larger clone is just one base distant, this may be a read error. This CDR3 reads CASSSGQGNSPLHF. CDR3 nucleotides: TGTGCCAGCAGCTCGGGACAGGGGAATTCACCCCTCCACTTT. This sequence joins TRBV5-8 and TRBJ1-6, with TRBD1 matching 10 bases. The V and J ends lost 3 bases and 7 bases, in that order; junction bases with no gene match: 1. CDR3 length: 14 residues. Germline CDR1 reads SGHTS; CDR2 reads YDEGEE.

The V call is TRBV9, the J call TRBJ1-6; D gene unclear. In germline, CDR1 is SGDLS, CDR2 YYNGEE. This CDR3 is built from 14 residues. V was pared by 0 bases and J by 8 bases, with 9 bases between. CDR3 nucleotide sequence: TGTGCCAGCAGCGTAGATATCGCGGATTCACCCCTCCACTTT. This encodes CASSVDIADSPLHF. Variable domain in full (rest from reference TRBV9 and TRBJ1-6): DSGVTQTPKHLITATGQRVTLRCSPRSGDLSVYWYQQSLDQGLQFLIQYYNGEERAKGNILERFSAQQFPDLHSELNLSSLELGDSALYFCASSVDIADSPLHFGNGTRLTVT.

The chain is built from TRBV7-6 and TRBJ1-2; D gene uncertain. Germline V CDR1 and CDR2: SGHVS, FNYEAQ. The V gene lost 5 bases and the J gene lost 3 bases, with 13 bases spanning the gap. The CDR3 is 14 residues long. CDR3 DNA sequence: TGTGCCAGCAGCCAAAACCCCGGTGACTATGGCTACACCTTC. This gives the protein CASSQNPGDYGYTF. The variable domain in full, completed from reference TRBV7-6 and TRBJ1-2, reads GAGVSQSPRYKVTKRGQDVALRCDPISGHVSLYWYRQALGQGPEFLTYFNYEAQQDKSGLPNDRFSAERPEGSISTLTIQRTEQRDSAMYRCASSQNPGDYGYTFGSGTRLTVV.

The chain joins TRBV18 to TRBJ2-2, with a tentative D call TRBD2 (6 bases). V shed 3 bases and J shed 3 bases, with 11 bases lying between them. The CDR3 has 15 residues. Looked up from germline, CDR1 is KGHSH and CDR2 is LQKENI. The CDR3 region has the DNA TGTGCCAGCTCACCTCAGCGGGCGCACACCGGGGAGCTGTTTTTT. Translation: CASSPQRAHTGELFF.

This clone showed up just a few times. This chain uses TRBV6-4 with TRBJ2-2, with a tentative D call TRBD1 (5 bases). V lost 5 bases, J lost 1 base, and 11 bases lay in between. The germline CDR1 and CDR2 sequences are MRHNA and SNTAGT. This CDR3 has 15 residues. The DNA for the CDR3 is TGTGCCAGCAGTAGGGGCCTAGAGAACACCGGGGAGCTGTTTTTT. Translating it yields CASSRGLENTGELFF.

The CDR3 here is CASSTGTKDTQYF. For the CDR3, the DNA is TGTGCCAGCAGTACTGGGACAAAAGATACGCAGTATTTT. The rearrangement uses TRBV7-2 and TRBJ2-3; D possibly corresponds to TRBD1 (6 bases). This CDR3 spans 13 amino acids. Deletions cut 6 bases from V and 5 bases from J, with 12 bases between. The V gene's germline CDR1 is SGHTA and CDR2 FQGNSA.

V usage is TRBV30 and J usage is TRBJ1-2; 7 nucleotides match TRBD1. This CDR3 contains 11 residues. Germline CDR1 and CDR2: GTSNPN and SVGIG (reference sequence). V lost 7 bases to trimming and J lost 2 bases; unmatched junction nucleotides: 1. CDR3 in amino acids: CAFRGNYGYTF. The CDR3 bases are TGTGCCTTCAGGGGGAACTATGGCTACACCTTC.

The chain combines TRBV30 with TRBJ1-2; the D is unclear. The CDR3 totals 12 residues. The germline V gene has CDR1 GTSNPN and CDR2 SVGIG (reference sequence). Trimming stripped 4 bases from V and 3 bases from J, with 9 bases between. The CDR3 nucleotides are TGTGCCTGGATGGGAGGCCACTATGGCTACACCTTC. Translating gives CAWMGGHYGYTF.

This chain connects TRBV13 to TRBJ1-1; D gene unclear. CDR3 length: 14 amino acids. CDR1 PRHDT and CDR2 FYEKMQ come from the germline V gene (reference sequence). The ends were cut back, 0 bases at V and 1 base at J, with 6 bases in the middle. The CDR3 DNA follows: TGTGCCAGCAGCTTAGGCGAGGGGAACACTGAAGCTTTCTTT. It is translated as CASSLGEGNTEAFF. The full variable domain, its missing parts supplied by reference TRBV13 and TRBJ1-1, is AAGVIQSPRHLIKEKRETATLKCYPIPRHDTVYWYQQGPGQDPQFLISFYEKMQSDKGSIPDRFSAQQFSDYHSELNMSSLELGDSALYFCASSLGEGNTEAFFGQGTRLTVV.